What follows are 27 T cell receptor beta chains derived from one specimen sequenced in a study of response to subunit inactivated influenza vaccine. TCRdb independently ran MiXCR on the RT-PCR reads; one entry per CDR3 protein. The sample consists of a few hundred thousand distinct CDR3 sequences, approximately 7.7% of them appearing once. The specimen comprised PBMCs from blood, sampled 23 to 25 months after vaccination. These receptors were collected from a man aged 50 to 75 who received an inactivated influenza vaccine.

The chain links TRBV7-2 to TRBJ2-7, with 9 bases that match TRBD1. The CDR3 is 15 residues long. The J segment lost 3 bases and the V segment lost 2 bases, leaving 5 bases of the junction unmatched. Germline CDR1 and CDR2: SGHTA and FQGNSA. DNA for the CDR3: TGTGCCAGCAGCTTAATGGGACAGGGTCACTACGAGCAGTACTTC. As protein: CASSLMGQGHYEQYF.

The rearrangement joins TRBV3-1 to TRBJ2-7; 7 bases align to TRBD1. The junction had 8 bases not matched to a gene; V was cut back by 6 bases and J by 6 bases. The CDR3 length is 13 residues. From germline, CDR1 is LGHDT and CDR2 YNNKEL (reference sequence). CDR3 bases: TGTGCCAGCAGGGAGACAGGGTCTGGCGAGCAGTACTTC. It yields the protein CASRETGSGEQYF.

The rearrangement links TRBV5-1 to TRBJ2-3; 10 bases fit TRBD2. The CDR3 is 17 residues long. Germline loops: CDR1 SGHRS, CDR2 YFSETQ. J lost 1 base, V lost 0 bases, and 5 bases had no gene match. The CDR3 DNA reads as TGCGCCAGCAGCTTGGGACCCCTAGCGGGGGGCACAGATACGCAGTATTTT. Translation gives CASSLGPLAGGTDTQYF.

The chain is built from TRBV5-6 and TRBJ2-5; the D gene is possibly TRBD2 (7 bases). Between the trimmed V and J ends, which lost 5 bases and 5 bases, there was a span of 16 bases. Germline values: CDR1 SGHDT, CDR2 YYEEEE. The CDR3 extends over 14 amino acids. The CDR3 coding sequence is TGTGCCAGCAGTTACCAACAGGGAGGGGAGACCCAGTACTTC. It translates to CASSYQQGGETQYF. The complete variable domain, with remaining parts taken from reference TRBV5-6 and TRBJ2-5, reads DAGVTQSPTHLIKTRGQQVTLRCSPKSGHDTVSWYQQALGQGPQFIFQYYEEEERQRGNFPDRFSGHQFPNYSSELNVNALLLGDSALYLCASSYQQGGETQYFGPGTRLLVL.

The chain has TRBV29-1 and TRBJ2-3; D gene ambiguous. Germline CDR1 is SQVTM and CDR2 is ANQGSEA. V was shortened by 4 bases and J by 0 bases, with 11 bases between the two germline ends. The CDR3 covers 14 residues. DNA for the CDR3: TGCAGCGTTGTAGTTGGCAGTAGCACAGATACGCAGTATTTT. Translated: CSVVVGSSTDTQYF.

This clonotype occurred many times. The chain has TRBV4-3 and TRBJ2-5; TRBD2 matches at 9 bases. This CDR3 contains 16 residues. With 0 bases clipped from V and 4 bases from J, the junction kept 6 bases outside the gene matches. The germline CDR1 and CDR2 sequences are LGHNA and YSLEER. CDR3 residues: CASSQDRAGGSETQYF. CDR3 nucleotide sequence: TGCGCCAGCAGCCAAGATCGCGCGGGAGGGTCAGAGACCCAGTACTTC.

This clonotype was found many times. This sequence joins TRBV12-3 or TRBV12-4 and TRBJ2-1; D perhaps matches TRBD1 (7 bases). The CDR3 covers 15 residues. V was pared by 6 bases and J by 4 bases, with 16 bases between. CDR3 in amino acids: CASSQGGGQYNEQFF. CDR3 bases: TGTGCCAGCAGCCAGGGGGGCGGACAGTACAATGAGCAGTTCTTC.

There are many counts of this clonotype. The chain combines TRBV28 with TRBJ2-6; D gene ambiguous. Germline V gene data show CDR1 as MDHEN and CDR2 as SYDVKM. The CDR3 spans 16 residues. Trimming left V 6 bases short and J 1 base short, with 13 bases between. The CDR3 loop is CASSQSEVSGANVLTF. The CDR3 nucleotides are TGTGCCAGCAGCCAATCAGAGGTGTCTGGGGCCAACGTCCTGACTTTC.

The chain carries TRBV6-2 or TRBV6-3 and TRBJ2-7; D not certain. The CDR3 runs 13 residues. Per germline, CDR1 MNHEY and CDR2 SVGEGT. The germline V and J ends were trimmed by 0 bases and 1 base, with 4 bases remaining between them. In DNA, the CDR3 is TGTGCCAGCAGTTACTCCTATTCCTACGAGCAGTACTTC. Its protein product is CASSYSYSYEQYF.

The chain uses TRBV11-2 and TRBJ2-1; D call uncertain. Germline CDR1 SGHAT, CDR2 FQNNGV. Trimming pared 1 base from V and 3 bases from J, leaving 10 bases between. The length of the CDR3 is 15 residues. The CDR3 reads CASSLGVYYYNEQFF. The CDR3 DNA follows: TGTGCCAGCAGCTTAGGGGTCTACTACTACAATGAGCAGTTCTTC.

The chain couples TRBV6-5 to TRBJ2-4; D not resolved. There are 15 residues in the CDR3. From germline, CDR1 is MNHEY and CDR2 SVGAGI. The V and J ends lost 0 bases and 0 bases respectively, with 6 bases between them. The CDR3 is CASSYSPIAKNIQYF. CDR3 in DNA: TGTGCCAGCAGTTACTCTCCGATAGCCAAAAACATTCAGTACTTC.

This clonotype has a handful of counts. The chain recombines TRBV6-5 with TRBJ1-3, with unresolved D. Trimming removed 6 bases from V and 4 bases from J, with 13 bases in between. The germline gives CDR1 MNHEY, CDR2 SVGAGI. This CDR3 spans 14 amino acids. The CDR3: CASSYGPGGNTIYF. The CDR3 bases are TGTGCCAGCAGCTACGGACCGGGGGGAAACACCATATATTTT.

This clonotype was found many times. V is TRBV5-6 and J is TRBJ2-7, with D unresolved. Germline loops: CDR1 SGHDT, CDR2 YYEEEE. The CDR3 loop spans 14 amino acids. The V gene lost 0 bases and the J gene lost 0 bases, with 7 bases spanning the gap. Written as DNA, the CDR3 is TGTGCCAGCAGCTTGGGTGTCTCCTCCTACGAGCAGTACTTC. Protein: CASSLGVSSYEQYF.

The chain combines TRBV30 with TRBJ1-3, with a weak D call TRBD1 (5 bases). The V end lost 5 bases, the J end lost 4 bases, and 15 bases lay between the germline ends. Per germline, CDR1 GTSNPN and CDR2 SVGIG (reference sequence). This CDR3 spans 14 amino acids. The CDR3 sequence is CAWGREGLGNTIYF. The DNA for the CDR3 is TGTGCCTGGGGTCGTGAGGGGCTGGGAAACACCATATATTTT.

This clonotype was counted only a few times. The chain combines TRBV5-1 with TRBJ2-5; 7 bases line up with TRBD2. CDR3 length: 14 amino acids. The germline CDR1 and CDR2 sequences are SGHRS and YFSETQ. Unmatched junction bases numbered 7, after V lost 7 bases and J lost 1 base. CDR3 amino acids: CASAASGSQETQYF. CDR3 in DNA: TGCGCCAGCGCGGCTAGCGGTTCCCAAGAGACCCAGTACTTC.

CDR3 DNA sequence: TGTGCCAGCAGCCAAGCTTCCCTGGGACGGATCTCACCCCTCCACTTT. Its protein product is CASSQASLGRISPLHF. The V and J genes are TRBV3-1 and TRBJ1-6; D perhaps matches TRBD1 (5 bases). Trimming pared 1 base from V and 10 bases from J, leaving 17 bases between. The CDR3 loop spans 16 amino acids. Germline-derived CDR1 and CDR2 are LGHDT and YNNKEL (reference sequence).

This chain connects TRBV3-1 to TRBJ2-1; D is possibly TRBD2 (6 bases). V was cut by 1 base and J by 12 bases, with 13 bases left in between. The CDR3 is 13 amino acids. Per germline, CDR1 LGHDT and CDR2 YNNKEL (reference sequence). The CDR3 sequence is CASSQVGTGGQFF. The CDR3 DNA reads TGTGCCAGCAGCCAAGTGGGGACTGGGGGGCAGTTCTTC.

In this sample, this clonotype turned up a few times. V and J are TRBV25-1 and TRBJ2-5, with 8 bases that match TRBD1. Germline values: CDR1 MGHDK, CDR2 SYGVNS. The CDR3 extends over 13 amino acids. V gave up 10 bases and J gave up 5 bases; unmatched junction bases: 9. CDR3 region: CATTRTGTETQYF. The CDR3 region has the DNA TGTGCCACCACCCGGACAGGGACGGAGACCCAGTACTTC.

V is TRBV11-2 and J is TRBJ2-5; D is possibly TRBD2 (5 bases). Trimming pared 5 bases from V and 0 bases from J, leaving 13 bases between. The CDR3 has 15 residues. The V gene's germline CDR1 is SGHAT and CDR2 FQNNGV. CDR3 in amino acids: CASSRGGGDQETQYF. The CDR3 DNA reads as TGTGCCAGCAGCCGGGGTGGCGGAGACCAAGAGACCCAGTACTTC. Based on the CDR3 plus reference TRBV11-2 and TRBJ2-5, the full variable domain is EAGVAQSPRYKIIEKRQSVAFWCNPISGHATLYWYQQILGQGPKLLIQFQNNGVVDDSQLPKDRFSAERLKGVDSTLKIQPAKLEDSAVYLCASSRGGGDQETQYFGPGTRLLVL.

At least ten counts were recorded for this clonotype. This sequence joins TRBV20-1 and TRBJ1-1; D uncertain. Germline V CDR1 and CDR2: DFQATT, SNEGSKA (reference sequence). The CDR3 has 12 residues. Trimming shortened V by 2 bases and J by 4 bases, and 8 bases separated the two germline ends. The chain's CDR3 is CSARHGSTEAFF. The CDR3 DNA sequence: TGCAGTGCTAGACACGGGAGCACTGAAGCTTTCTTT.

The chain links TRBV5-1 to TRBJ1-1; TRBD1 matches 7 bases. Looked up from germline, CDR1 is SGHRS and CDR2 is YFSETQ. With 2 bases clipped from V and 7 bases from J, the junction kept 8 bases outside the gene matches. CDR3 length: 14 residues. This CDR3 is CASSFTGAVFEAFF. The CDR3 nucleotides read TGCGCCAGCAGCTTTACAGGGGCCGTTTTTGAAGCTTTCTTT.

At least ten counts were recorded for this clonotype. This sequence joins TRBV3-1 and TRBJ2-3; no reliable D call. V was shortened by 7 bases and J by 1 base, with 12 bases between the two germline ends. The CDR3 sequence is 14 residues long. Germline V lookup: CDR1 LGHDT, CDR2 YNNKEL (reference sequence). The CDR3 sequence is CASTTSRGTDTQYF. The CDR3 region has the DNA TGTGCCAGCACGACTTCTCGGGGCACAGATACGCAGTATTTT.

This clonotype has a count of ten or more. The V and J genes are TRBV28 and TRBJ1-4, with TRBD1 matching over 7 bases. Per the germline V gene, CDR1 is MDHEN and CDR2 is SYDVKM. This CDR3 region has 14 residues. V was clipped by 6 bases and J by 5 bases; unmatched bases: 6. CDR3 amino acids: CASSTMTGNEKLFF. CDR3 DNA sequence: TGTGCCAGCAGCACCATGACAGGGAATGAAAAACTGTTTTTT.

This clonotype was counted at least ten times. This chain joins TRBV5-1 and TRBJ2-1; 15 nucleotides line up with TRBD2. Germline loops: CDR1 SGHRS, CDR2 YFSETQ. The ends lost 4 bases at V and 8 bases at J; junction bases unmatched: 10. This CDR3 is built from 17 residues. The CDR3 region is CASSLTGLAGGRDEQFF. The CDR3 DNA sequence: TGCGCCAGCAGCCTAACGGGACTAGCGGGGGGCCGGGATGAGCAGTTCTTC. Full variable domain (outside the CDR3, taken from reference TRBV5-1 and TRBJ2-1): KAGVTQTPRYLIKTRGQQVTLSCSPISGHRSVSWYQQTPGQGLQFLFEYFSETQRNKGNFPGRFSGRQFSNSRSEMNVSTLELGDSALYLCASSLTGLAGGRDEQFFGPGTRLTVL.

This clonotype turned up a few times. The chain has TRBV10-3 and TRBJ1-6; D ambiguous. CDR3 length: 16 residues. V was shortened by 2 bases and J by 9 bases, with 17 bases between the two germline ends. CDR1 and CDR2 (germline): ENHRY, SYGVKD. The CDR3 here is CAISENGGPYLSPLHF. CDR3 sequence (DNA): TGTGCCATCAGTGAGAACGGCGGTCCCTATCTTTCACCCCTCCACTTT.

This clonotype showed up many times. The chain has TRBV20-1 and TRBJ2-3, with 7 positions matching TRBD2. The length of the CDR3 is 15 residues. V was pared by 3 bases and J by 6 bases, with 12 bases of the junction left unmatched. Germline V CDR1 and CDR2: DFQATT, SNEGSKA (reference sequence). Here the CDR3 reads CSARRGLMPPDTQYF. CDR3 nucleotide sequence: TGCAGTGCTAGGAGGGGACTAATGCCCCCCGATACGCAGTATTTT.

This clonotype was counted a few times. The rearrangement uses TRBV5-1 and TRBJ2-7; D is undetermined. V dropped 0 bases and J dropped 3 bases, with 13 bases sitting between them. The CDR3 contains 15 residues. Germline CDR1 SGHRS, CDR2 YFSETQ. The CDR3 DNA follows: TGCGCCAGCAGCTTGGATGCAGGACCCATCTACGAGCAGTACTTC. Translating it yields CASSLDAGPIYEQYF.